This T cell receptor (beta chain) was documented in a study of metastatic and nonmetastatic thyroid tumors. Original methodology: Researchers built a distant-metastasis classifier for papillary thyroid cancer that drew on CDR3 differences across clinicopathological groups. Using MiXCR, TCRdb re-called clones from the PCR reads. The V and J calls come from TCRdb's annotation, not from the publication. The sample records around 30,000 clones, around 20% being singletons. Prior to thyroid surgery, none of the patients had received any treatment. This clone was seen only a few times. Looked up from germline, CDR1 is SGHRS and CDR2 is YFSETQ. This CDR3 is 17 amino acids long. Trimming removed 4 bases from V and 4 bases from J; junction bases left unmatched: 15.

This sequence originates from a female donor with papillary thyroid cancer or a benign thyroid nodule (not recorded which). Some clones in this sample may be carry-over from other donors' samples. The V gene is TRBV5-1, the J gene TRBJ2-5, with TRBD1 matching 8 bases. Sequenced: blood. The CDR3 sequence is CASSATPATGGRETQYF. The CDR3 bases are TGCGCCAGCAGCGCAACCCCAGCCACAGGGGGGAGAGAGACCCAGTACTTC.